The 29 T cell receptor beta chains presented below share a single source sample, sequenced in a study of blood T cell repertoires in COVID-19. The data were produced by immunoSEQ multiplex PCR, yet TCRdb's version contains in-frame clones alone and is incomplete. This repertoire shows over 85,000 clones, roughly 85% found once; its top ten account for over 35%. The sequenced sample was peripheral blood. The receptors stem from a man older than 75 with acute or convalescent COVID-19.

This chain links TRBV6-5 with TRBJ1-5; 7 bases align to TRBD1. V shed 6 bases, J shed 4 bases, and the junction held 9 bases outside the gene matches. Per germline, CDR1 MNHEY and CDR2 SVGAGI. The CDR3 extends over 15 amino acids. This CDR3 is CASSPGQALNQPQHF. Here the CDR3 DNA reads TGTGCCAGCAGCCCCGGACAGGCTCTGAATCAGCCCCAGCATTTT.

The chain recombines TRBV28 with TRBJ1-2, with D perhaps TRBD1 (6 bases). The CDR3 is 12 residues long. Germline V gene data show CDR1 as MDHEN and CDR2 as SYDVKM. Trimming left V 9 bases short and J 6 bases short, with 14 bases between. CDR3 in amino acids: CASNSGGNGYTF. CDR3 nucleotides: TGTGCCAGTAACAGTGGGGGCAATGGCTACACCTTC.

This chain links TRBV5-1 with TRBJ2-1; 10 nucleotides agree with TRBD2. This CDR3 has 17 residues. CDR1 SGHRS and CDR2 YFSETQ come from the germline V gene. Trimming cost V 4 bases and J 1 base; bases outside gene matches: 8. CDR3: CASSAQLAGPSYNEQFF. The CDR3 nucleotides read TGCGCCAGCAGCGCTCAACTAGCGGGGCCTTCCTACAATGAGCAGTTCTTC. The complete variable domain, with remaining parts taken from reference TRBV5-1 and TRBJ2-1, reads KAGVTQTPRYLIKTRGQQVTLSCSPISGHRSVSWYQQTPGQGLQFLFEYFSETQRNKGNFPGRFSGRQFSNSRSEMNVSTLELGDSALYLCASSAQLAGPSYNEQFFGPGTRLTVL.

This clone was seen once. The chain combines TRBV6-2 or TRBV6-3 with TRBJ1-2, with 7 bases matching TRBD1. This CDR3 contains 14 residues. The germline CDR1 and CDR2 sequences are MNHEY and SVGEGT. The junction had 7 bases not matched to a gene; V was cut back by 5 bases and J by 4 bases. CDR3 in DNA: TGTGCCAGCAGTCGGGACAGAGGCCTCTATGGCTACACCTTC. Translation gives CASSRDRGLYGYTF.

CDR3 DNA: TGCAGTGCTAGTCCGGCAGGCAACACCGGGGAGCTGTTTTTT. This codes for CSASPAGNTGELFF. The chain uses TRBV20-1 and TRBJ2-2; D gene uncertain. V gave up 3 bases and J gave up 2 bases, with 10 bases separating them. Germline CDR1 DFQATT, CDR2 SNEGSKA (reference sequence). This CDR3 has 14 residues.

The V gene is TRBV11-3, the J gene TRBJ2-2; the match to TRBD2 covers 8 bases. With V trimmed by 6 bases and J by 3 bases, 3 bases remained unmatched. The germline CDR1 and CDR2 sequences are SGHNT and YENEEA. The CDR3 extends over 14 amino acids. CDR3 sequence reads: CASSILADTGELFF. The CDR3 nucleotides read TGTGCCAGCAGTATACTAGCGGACACCGGGGAGCTGTTTTTT.

V is TRBV19 and J is TRBJ2-1; no clear D. CDR1 is LNHDA, CDR2 SQIVND, per germline (reference sequence). This CDR3 spans 13 amino acids. Trimming removed 5 bases from V and 5 bases from J, with 10 bases in between. Written as DNA, the CDR3 is TGTGCCAGTAGTCTTCGGCGGAACAATGAGCAGTTCTTC. Amino acid sequence: CASSLRRNNEQFF. Full variable domain (rest looked up from reference TRBV19 and TRBJ2-1): DGGITQSPKYLFRKEGQNVTLSCEQNLNHDAMYWYRQDPGQGLRLIYYSQIVNDFQKGDIAEGYSVSREKKESFPLTVTSAQKNPTAFYLCASSLRRNNEQFFGPGTRLTVL.

This clone appeared a single time. The CDR3 reads CASSSFPGSGIEQYF. The CDR3 DNA reads as TGTGCCAGCAGTTCCTTCCCGGGTAGCGGGATCGAGCAGTACTTC. This chain links TRBV6-5 with TRBJ2-7; 8 bases are a match to TRBD2. Germline V CDR1 and CDR2: MNHEY, SVGAGI. This CDR3 spans 15 amino acids. The V segment lost 4 bases and the J segment 6 bases; nucleotides outside the gene matches: 11.

This chain joins TRBV5-1 and TRBJ2-7; the D gene is possibly TRBD2 (6 bases). V lost 4 bases and J lost 3, with 14 bases in between. The CDR3 covers 14 residues. CDR1 and CDR2 (germline): SGHRS, YFSETQ. The CDR3 sequence is CASSPAGQSYEQYF. The CDR3 DNA reads as TGCGCCAGCAGCCCGGCGGGGCAGAGCTACGAGCAGTACTTC.

This chain connects TRBV6-5 to TRBJ1-4; 8 bases map to TRBD1. This CDR3 comprises 14 residues. The germline gives CDR1 MNHEY, CDR2 SVGAGI. The V segment lost 2 bases and the J segment 7 bases; nucleotides outside the gene matches: 3. Here the CDR3 DNA reads TGTGCCAGCAGTTACGGGACAGGCCCTGAAAAACTGTTTTTT. Protein sequence: CASSYGTGPEKLFF.

About this clone: Its ends do not fully match the called genes, so a read error is possible. This chain joins TRBV6-5 and TRBJ1-5; 7 bases agree with TRBD1. The CDR3 runs to 15 residues. The germline CDR1 and CDR2 sequences are MNHEY and SVGAGI. The CDR3 DNA is TGTGCCAGCAGTTCCGGACAGGCCCTCAATCAGCCCCGGCATTTT. It codes for CASSSGQALNQPRHF.

This clone was observed a handful of times. The chain employs TRBV5-6 and TRBJ2-7; the match to TRBD2 covers 8 bases. The CDR3 is 15 residues long. The V and J ends lost 6 bases and 2 bases, in that order; junction bases with no gene match: 10. Germline V gives CDR1 SGHDT, CDR2 YYEEEE. In nucleotides, the CDR3 is TGTGCCAGCATCCTCAGCGGGAGAGCAACCTACGAGCAGTACTTC. Residues: CASILSGRATYEQYF.

The chain joins TRBV28 to TRBJ1-4; TRBD1 aligns across 7 bases. Germline assignment: CDR1 MDHEN and CDR2 SYDVKM. This CDR3 spans 15 amino acids. V lost 11 bases to trimming and J lost 0 bases; unmatched junction nucleotides: 9. The CDR3 DNA follows: TGTGCCGGCGGGCGACAGGGCCCAACTAATGAAAAACTGTTTTTT. Residues: CAGGRQGPTNEKLFF. The whole variable domain, remainder taken from reference TRBV28 and TRBJ1-4, is DVKVTQSSRYLVKRTGEKVFLECVQDMDHENMFWYRQDPGLGLRLIYFSYDVKMKEKGDIPEGYSVSREKKERFSLILESASTNQTSMYLCAGGRQGPTNEKLFFGSGTQLSVL.

The rearrangement joins TRBV24-1 to TRBJ2-1, with 8 bases aligning to TRBD1. Germline V lookup: CDR1 KGHDR, CDR2 SFDVKD. This CDR3 has 15 amino acids. The trim removed 3 bases at V and 4 bases at J, leaving 4 bases unmatched. This chain's CDR3 is CATSDGRDRYNEQFF. Written as DNA, the CDR3 is TGTGCCACCAGTGATGGCCGGGACAGGTACAATGAGCAGTTCTTC.

The chain combines TRBV7-9 with TRBJ1-2; perhaps TRBD1 as D (5 bases). The V gene's germline CDR1 is SEHNR and CDR2 FQNEAQ (reference sequence). V lost 5 bases and J lost 1, with 14 bases in between. The CDR3 runs 15 residues. The CDR3 loop reads CASSPSGGNNYGYTF. For the CDR3, the DNA is TGTGCCAGCAGCCCATCTGGGGGGAATAACTATGGCTACACCTTC.

The chain couples TRBV11-3 to TRBJ2-1, with TRBD2 as a possible D gene (6 bases). With 5 bases removed from V and 7 bases from J, the gap between germline ends came to 15 bases. The CDR3 runs 14 residues. Germline CDR1 and CDR2: SGHNT and YENEEA. CDR3 DNA sequence: TGTGCCAGCAGCCGAGGAGGGCGTGGTAATGAGCAGTTCTTC. Its translation is CASSRGGRGNEQFF. Full variable domain (missing parts from reference TRBV11-3 and TRBJ2-1): EAGVVQSPRYKIIEKKQPVAFWCNPISGHNTLYWYLQNLGQGPELLIRYENEEAVDDSQLPKDRFSAERLKGVDSTLKIQPAELGDSAVYLCASSRGGRGNEQFFGPGTRLTVL.

This sequence joins TRBV6-2 or TRBV6-3 and TRBJ2-1; 13 nucleotides line up with TRBD2. Germline-derived CDR1 and CDR2 are MNHEY and SVGEGT. This CDR3 region has 19 residues. J gave up 4 bases and V 5 bases, and 14 bases lay outside the gene matches. This CDR3 is CASSRGLAGELGAYNEQFF. The CDR3 DNA reads as TGTGCCAGCAGTCGCGGACTAGCGGGAGAGTTGGGGGCTTACAATGAGCAGTTCTTC.

The CDR3: CASSQNTGELFF. The CDR3 DNA is TGCGCCAGCAGTCAAAACACCGGGGAGCTGTTTTTT. The chain links TRBV10-1 to TRBJ2-2, with D hard to call. The germline V and J ends were trimmed by 5 bases and 2 bases, with 3 bases remaining between them. Germline CDR1 is WNHNN and CDR2 is SYGVQD (reference sequence). CDR3 size: 12 residues.

The chain is built from TRBV9 and TRBJ1-1; 8 bases line up with TRBD1. The CDR3 covers 16 residues. Germline loops: CDR1 SGDLS, CDR2 YYNGEE. V lost 1 base and J lost 3; bases outside the gene matches: 8. DNA of the CDR3: TGTGCCAGCAGCGTATGGACAGGGAGGGGGGACACTGAAGCTTTCTTT. Its translation is CASSVWTGRGDTEAFF. The variable domain in full, completed from reference TRBV9 and TRBJ1-1, reads DSGVTQTPKHLITATGQRVTLRCSPRSGDLSVYWYQQSLDQGLQFLIQYYNGEERAKGNILERFSAQQFPDLHSELNLSSLELGDSALYFCASSVWTGRGDTEAFFGQGTRLTVV.

The CDR3 loop reads CASSQDRGKETQYF. DNA of the CDR3: TGTGCCAGCAGCCAAGATAGAGGGAAAGAGACCCAGTACTTC. The rearrangement joins TRBV3-1 (or the pseudogene TRBV3-2) to TRBJ2-5; perhaps TRBD2 as D (5 bases). V gave up 0 bases and J gave up 3 bases, with 8 bases separating them. This CDR3 contains 14 residues. The germline V gene has CDR1 LGHDT and CDR2 YNNKEL (reference sequence).

The chain employs TRBV23-1 and TRBJ1-6; TRBD1 matches 8 bases. TRBV23-1 is filed as an ORF, its function uncertain. The CDR3 is 18 residues long. V was clipped by 4 bases and J by 0 bases; unmatched bases: 8. The CDR3, as DNA: TGCGCCAGCAGTCCACGGGACAGGTCAAGCTCCTATAATTCACCCCTCCACTTT. This encodes CASSPRDRSSSYNSPLHF.

The rearrangement joins TRBV5-4 to TRBJ2-7, with TRBD2 identical over 9 bases. The CDR3 spans 14 residues. V lost 4 bases, J lost 7 bases, and 9 bases stayed unmatched. Germline V gene data show CDR1 as SGHNT and CDR2 as YYREEE (reference sequence). The CDR3 here is CASSPKTAGGEQYF. DNA for the CDR3: TGTGCCAGCAGCCCGAAGACGGCGGGAGGGGAGCAGTACTTC.

The V gene is TRBV15, the J gene TRBJ2-1; TRBD2 agrees at 16 bases. The germline CDR1 and CDR2 sequences are LNHNV and YYDKDF (reference sequence). The V gene end was trimmed by 0 bases and the J gene end by 6 bases; junction bases not matched to a gene: 5. This CDR3 spans 18 amino acids. In nucleotides, the CDR3 is TGTGCCACCAGCAGAGATCTTGGGACTAGCGGGAGGGCCAATGAGCAGTTCTTC. Its translation is CATSRDLGTSGRANEQFF.

The CDR3 loop is CASTTDRGHGYTF. CDR3 DNA: TGTGCCAGCACTACCGACAGGGGTCATGGCTACACCTTC. This chain links TRBV2 with TRBJ1-2, with 8 bases fitting TRBD1. The CDR3 is made up of 13 amino acids. The junction had 7 bases not matched to a gene; V was cut back by 7 bases and J by 6 bases. Germline loops: CDR1 SNHLY, CDR2 FYNNEI.

The genes are TRBV3-1 (or the pseudogene TRBV3-2) and TRBJ2-3, with TRBD2 matching over 10 bases. This CDR3 is built from 16 residues. J gave up 5 bases and V 1 base, and 6 bases lay outside the gene matches. Germline V lookup: CDR1 LGHDT, CDR2 YNNKEL (reference sequence). CDR3 nucleotides: TGTGCCAGCAGCCAAGGGTGGACTAGCGGATTAGATACGCAGTATTTT. It yields the protein CASSQGWTSGLDTQYF.

The rearrangement joins TRBV6-7 to TRBJ2-7; the D gene is possibly TRBD1 (6 bases). TRBV6-7 belongs to the ORF category, with a function that is uncertain. Trimming took off 2 bases at V and 6 bases at J, with 20 bases between the two ends. The length of the CDR3 is 16 residues. The CDR3 sequence is CASSYAGDRWVGEQYF. CDR3 nucleotides: TGTGCCAGCAGTTACGCAGGGGACCGGTGGGTCGGCGAGCAGTACTTC.

This chain links TRBV9 with TRBJ2-1, with D uncertain. CDR1 and CDR2 (germline): SGDLS, YYNGEE. The CDR3 totals 15 residues. V was pared by 0 bases and J by 0 bases, with 7 bases between. CDR3 amino acids: CASSVEVSSYNEQFF. DNA of the CDR3: TGTGCCAGCAGCGTAGAAGTGAGCTCCTACAATGAGCAGTTCTTC.

The J gene is TRBJ1-2, the V gene TRBV29-1, with 7 bases that match TRBD1. CDR1 and CDR2 from the germline V gene are SQVTM and ANQGSEA. Trimming at V came to 5 bases and at J to 6 bases, leaving 6 bases not matched to a gene. The CDR3 has 12 amino acids. The CDR3 spells CSVSGGTHGYTF. CDR3 coding DNA: TGCAGCGTTTCAGGGGGTACTCATGGCTACACCTTC.

This clone was counted only a few times. An end of the junction does not agree with germline; a read error may underlie this. V and J are TRBV7-7 and TRBJ1-1, with 8 bases that match TRBD1. The length of the CDR3 is 15 residues. Germline CDR1 is SSHAT and CDR2 is FNYEAQ (reference sequence). CDR3 residues: CASSSPGQGTSEAFF. The CDR3 nucleotides are TGTGCTAGCAGCTCTCCCGGACAGGGCACCTCTGAAGCTTTCTTT.